This TCR beta chain originates from a study of Graves' ophthalmopathy and Graves' hyperthyroidism. Study-level results: Blood contained most expanded thyroid clonotypes exceeding 0.001 frequency.

Clinical symptoms, serum thyroxine, TRAb, thyroid ultrasound and orbital computed tomography determined diagnosis. As the starting material, 10 ml of fresh peripheral blood yielded the PBMCs. In the case of this clonotype: Its antigen is unidentified.

RNA transcripts were the source from which TCR beta CDR3 regions were amplified. HTBI primers served in a first-round RT-PCR, which a second-round multiplex PCR followed. TCRdb ran MiXCR on the multiplex PCR reads and lists one entry per CDR3 protein. The top ten clones hold more than 3% of a sample with around 660,000 distinct CDR3 sequences, about 40% of them seen once. The material sequenced was peripheral blood. This receptor was identified in an adult man with Graves' ophthalmopathy.

In DNA, the CDR3 is TGTGCCAGCAGCACCTCTAGCGGCACCGGGGAGCTGTTTTTT. It encodes CASSTSSGTGELFF. The genes are TRBV11-2 and TRBJ2-2, with 7 bases matching TRBD2. The CDR3 contains 14 residues. After removal of 5 bases from V and 4 bases from J, the junction contained 4 bases not matched to a gene. CDR1 is SGHAT, CDR2 FQNNGV, per germline.